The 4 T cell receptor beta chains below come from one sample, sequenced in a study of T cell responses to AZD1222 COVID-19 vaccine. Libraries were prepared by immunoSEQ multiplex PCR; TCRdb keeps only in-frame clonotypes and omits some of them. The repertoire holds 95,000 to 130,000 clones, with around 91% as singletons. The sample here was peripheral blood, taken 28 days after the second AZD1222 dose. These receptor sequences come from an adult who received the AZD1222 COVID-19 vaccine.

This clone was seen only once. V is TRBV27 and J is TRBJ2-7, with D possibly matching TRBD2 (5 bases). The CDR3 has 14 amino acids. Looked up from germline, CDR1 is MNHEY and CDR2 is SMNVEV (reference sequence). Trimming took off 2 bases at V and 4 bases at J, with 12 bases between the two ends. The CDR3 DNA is TGTGCCAGCAGTTTAAGCGGAATCACTTACGAGCAGTACTTC. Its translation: CASSLSGITYEQYF.

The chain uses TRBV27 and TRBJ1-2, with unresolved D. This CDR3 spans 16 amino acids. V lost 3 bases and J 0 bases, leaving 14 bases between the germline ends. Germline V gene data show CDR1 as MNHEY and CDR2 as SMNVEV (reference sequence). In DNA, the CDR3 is TGTGCCAGCAGTTTCGGACGGGGAGTCACTAACTATGGCTACACCTTC. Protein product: CASSFGRGVTNYGYTF.

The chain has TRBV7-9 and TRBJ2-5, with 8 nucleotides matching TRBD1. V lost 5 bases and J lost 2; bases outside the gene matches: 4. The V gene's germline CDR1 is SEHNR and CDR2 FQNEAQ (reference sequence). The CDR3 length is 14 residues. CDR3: CASSRRDRQETQYF. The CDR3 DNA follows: TGTGCCAGCAGCCGCCGGGACAGGCAAGAGACCCAGTACTTC. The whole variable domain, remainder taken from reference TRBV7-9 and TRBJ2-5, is DTGVSQNPRHKITKRGQNVTFRCDPISEHNRLYWYRQTLGQGPEFLTYFQNEAQLEKSRLLSDRFSAERPKGSFSTLEIQRTEQGDSAMYLCASSRRDRQETQYFGPGTRLLVL.

CDR3 region: CASSLTPYNEQFF. The CDR3 DNA sequence: TGTGCCAGCAGCCTGACCCCTTACAATGAGCAGTTCTTC. The chain recombines TRBV27 with TRBJ2-1; unclear D gene. V was pared by 6 bases and J by 4 bases, with 10 bases between. In germline, CDR1 is MNHEY, CDR2 SMNVEV (reference sequence). CDR3 length: 13 residues.